This entry is about one TCR beta chain. Antigen: not known. PCR involved 60 Vbeta and 13 Jbeta primers. Profiling relied on immunoSEQ multiplex PCR, and the TCRdb table lists in-frame clones only, not all of them. The top ten clones hold under 4% of a sample with around 90,000 clones, just under 80% of them seen once. The sample comes from a study of cytomegalovirus exposure and HLA in healthy donors. This CDR3 is built from 18 residues. Germline CDR1 SGHDT, CDR2 YYEEEE. The J segment lost 2 bases and the V segment lost 4 bases, leaving 7 bases of the junction unmatched. Study-level results: Earlier findings revealed that most TCR beta V segments proved productive either about 87% or about 30% of the time.

The sequenced material came from PBMCs. The V and J genes are TRBV5-6 and TRBJ2-6, with 12 bases fitting TRBD2. This sequence was found in a woman aged 40 to 49 in good health and CMV-seronegative. The CDR3 DNA sequence: TGTGCCAGCAGCGGGCTGAGACTAGCGGGAGCTGGGGCCAACGTCCTGACTTTC. It specifies CASSGLRLAGAGANVLTF.